The sequence of this T cell receptor (beta chain) was determined in a study of T-cell memory formation after mild COVID-19. Whole-study findings and limits: Later expanders leaned CD4+, whereas day 15 to 85 contracting clones were balanced CD4/CD8.

The CDR3 totals 11 residues. V was pared by 3 bases and J by 15 bases, with 12 bases between. Germline values: CDR1 MDHEN, CDR2 SYDVKM. A single record per CDR3 protein comes from TCRdb applying MiXCR to the 5' RACE reads. The data contain a few hundred thousand distinct CDR3 sequences, 13% to 15% of them singletons. This clonotype was seen more than once but under ten times. The antigen remains undetermined. The origin of this receptor is a man between 18 and 29 years old who had mild COVID-19 (a few samples of this study predate the infection). Cell type and time point are not known. Sequenced input: PBMCs or a T cell subset sorted from them (not recorded which). V is TRBV28 and J is TRBJ2-1; D could derive from TRBD1 or TRBD2 (5 bases each). The CDR3 reads CASSFRDASFF. CDR3 coding DNA: TGTGCCAGCAGTTTTCGGGACGCTTCGTTCTTC.